Here is one TCR beta chain with its context. The antigen is not known. Blood was drawn once per donor, and each sample measured 2 to 2.5 ml. The germline gives CDR1 LGHNA, CDR2 YNFKEQ. This CDR3 has 16 residues. These data belong to a study of monozygotic twins with inflammatory bowel disease. Findings of the study overall: Healthy twins shared more clonotypes with others than IBD patients, most markedly active ones.

TCRdb reprocessed the 5' RACE reads and stores each CDR3 protein as one record, lacking DNA. The sample data list about 440,000 distinct CDR3 sequences. This receptor was identified in a human donor with ulcerative colitis or Crohn's disease, or a healthy co-twin of an affected twin (not recorded which). The chain employs TRBV4-2 and TRBJ1-4. Sequencing was done on a sample of blood. The CDR3 spells CASSQAGLATNEKLFF.